The entry that follows covers one TCR beta chain sequence. Authors' analysis steps: Reference gene primer amplification in the assay estimated nucleated cell counts. Sequencing used immunoSEQ multiplex PCR; TCRdb keeps in-frame clones, though not all of them. That table furnishes V, J and clone size, whereas the DNA furnished D and trimming. The table records about 280,000 clones, 85% to 90% of them present only once. The sample is drawn from a study of blood T cell repertoires in COVID-19. Study summary: COVID-19 samples, acute and convalescent, were from the United States, Italy and Spain. The cDNA or gDNA used as material had been derived from T cells, B-cell-depleted T cells, or PBMCs.

This CDR3 contains 15 residues. CDR1 and CDR2 (germline): MNHEY, SVGAGI. V lost 6 bases to trimming and J lost 12 bases; unmatched junction nucleotides: 16. The specimen sequenced was peripheral blood. This TCR came from a human donor in a cohort sampled during active COVID-19. The chain is built from TRBV6-5 and TRBJ2-2; 7 positions match TRBD1. The chain's CDR3 is CASRRTGQDPGKLFF. The DNA of the CDR3 is TGTGCCAGCAGACGGACAGGCCAGGACCCCGGAAAGCTGTTTTTT.